The following is a T cell receptor (beta chain) sequence with its context. CDR3 length: 15 residues. V lost 9 bases to trimming and J lost 2 bases, with 20 bases between them. CDR1 is LNHDA, CDR2 SQIVND, per germline (reference sequence). Only in-frame clones appear in the TCRdb table, and some are missing; sequencing was by immunoSEQ multiplex PCR. The table records 35,000 to 45,000 clones, 70% to 90% of them present only once. The data derive from a study of PD-1 blockade in classical Hodgkin lymphoma. Each of the patients experienced relapse following autologous stem cell transplantation, and their brentuximab vedotin exposure differed.

The rearrangement joins TRBV19 to TRBJ2-7; D unclear. Sequencing used peripheral blood mononuclear cells (PBMCs), obtained before the second cycle of nivolumab. The TCR comes from a human donor with classical Hodgkin lymphoma. CDR3 residues: CASRPISPSPYEQYF. The CDR3 DNA is TGTGCCAGCCGCCCCATCAGCCCTTCTCCCTACGAGCAGTACTTC. Full variable domain (missing parts from reference TRBV19 and TRBJ2-7): DGGITQSPKYLFRKEGQNVTLSCEQNLNHDAMYWYRQDPGQGLRLIYYSQIVNDFQKGDIAEGYSVSREKKESFPLTVTSAQKNPTAFYLCASRPISPSPYEQYFGPGTRLTVT.